This entry concerns a single TCR beta chain. CDR3 length: 11 amino acids. V lost 6 bases, J lost 6 bases, and 11 bases lay in between. Germline V gene lookup returns CDR1 SQVTM and CDR2 ANQGSEA. Produced via immunoSEQ multiplex PCR; TCRdb's table is partial and in-frame only. This repertoire shows around 150,000 clones, 90% to 95% found once; its top ten account for around 1.6%. This sample is part of a study of T cell responses to AZD1222 COVID-19 vaccine. The specimen was peripheral blood, collected on day 0 of AZD1222 vaccination. The clonotype originates from an adult in good health. The rearrangement links TRBV29-1 to TRBJ1-1; the D is unclear. CDR3 residues: CSVEGGAEAFF. The CDR3 coding sequence is TGCAGCGTGGAGGGTGGCGCTGAAGCTTTCTTT.